This is a list of T cell receptor beta chains from one sample in a study of blood T cells in healthy people across ages. From the 5' RACE reads, TCRdb called clonotypes with MiXCR, one entry per CDR3 protein. The data contain under 1,000,000 distinct CDR3 sequences, 35% to 40% of them singletons. The specimen was blood. Every receptor here comes from a young man in good health. Each CDR3 is given with its conserved first and last residue. Fields, in order: clone size, D gene, J gene, V gene, CDR3 protein, CDR3 DNA. The D gene is left open where the match is weak. Expanded clones get a size class; other rows say once, few or many, or leave the size out.

clone size: .; D gene: .; J gene: TRBJ2-3; V gene: TRBV7-9; CDR3 protein: CASSGRTGWNTQYF; CDR3 DNA: TGTGCCAGCAGCGGGCGAACAGGGTGGAATACGCAGTATTTT
clone size: few; D gene: .; J gene: TRBJ1-2; V gene: TRBV5-1; CDR3 protein: CASSVRLLWRGYTF; CDR3 DNA: TGCGCCAGCAGCGTGAGGCTTCTCTGGCGGGGCTACACCTTC
clone size: .; D gene: .; J gene: TRBJ1-1; V gene: TRBV18; CDR3 protein: CASSPLGQREAFF; CDR3 DNA: TGTGCCAGCTCACCACTAGGACAGCGAGAAGCTTTCTTT
clone size: .; D gene: .; J gene: TRBJ2-1; V gene: TRBV12-3/TRBV12-4; CDR3 protein: CASISGGFKQFF; CDR3 DNA: TGTGCCAGCATTTCAGGGGGGTTTAAGCAGTTCTTC
clone size: .; D gene: .; J gene: TRBJ2-3; V gene: TRBV20-1; CDR3 protein: CSARERMNQPQYF; CDR3 DNA: TGCAGTGCTAGAGAGAGAATGAATCAGCCCCAGTATTTT
clone size: few; D gene: .; J gene: TRBJ1-5; V gene: TRBV4-1; CDR3 protein: CASSQRQSGNQPQHF; CDR3 DNA: TGCGCCAGCAGCCAACGTCAGTCCGGCAATCAGCCCCAGCATTTT
clone size: few; D gene: .; J gene: TRBJ1-5; V gene: TRBV7-2; CDR3 protein: CASSLETWDNQPQHF; CDR3 DNA: TGTGCCAGCAGCTTGGAGACATGGGACAATCAGCCCCAGCATTTT
clone size: few; D gene: TRBD2; J gene: TRBJ2-7; V gene: TRBV11-2; CDR3 protein: CASSQRVAGHTPYEQYF; CDR3 DNA: TGTGCCAGCAGCCAAAGAGTAGCGGGCCACACCCCCTACGAGCAGTACTTC
clone size: few; D gene: TRBD1; J gene: TRBJ2-7; V gene: TRBV7-9; CDR3 protein: CASSPTGTPYEQYF; CDR3 DNA: TGTGCCAGCAGCCCGACAGGGACCCCCTACGAGCAGTACTTC
clone size: many; D gene: .; J gene: TRBJ2-3; V gene: TRBV6-6; CDR3 protein: CASSYVPSDTQYF; CDR3 DNA: TGTGCCAGCAGTTACGTACCGTCAGATACGCAGTATTTT
clone size: .; D gene: .; J gene: TRBJ1-2; V gene: TRBV12-3/TRBV12-4; CDR3 protein: CASSFPGVPYGYTF; CDR3 DNA: TGTGCCAGCAGTTTTCCGGGGGTTCCCTATGGCTACACCTTC
clone size: few; D gene: TRBD1; J gene: TRBJ1-1; V gene: TRBV4-3; CDR3 protein: CASSEYGTGGNTEAFF; CDR3 DNA: TGCGCCAGCAGCGAGTATGGGACAGGGGGCAATACTGAAGCTTTCTTT
clone size: .; D gene: TRBD2; J gene: TRBJ2-7; V gene: TRBV5-4; CDR3 protein: CASSLRASGSYEQYF; CDR3 DNA: TGTGCCAGCAGCTTGCGGGCTAGCGGCTCCTACGAGCAGTACTTC
clone size: few; D gene: TRBD2; J gene: TRBJ2-7; V gene: TRBV11-2; CDR3 protein: CASSLRGVVSEQYF; CDR3 DNA: TGTGCCAGCAGCCTCCGGGGGGTTGTAAGCGAGCAGTACTTC
clone size: .; D gene: TRBD1; J gene: TRBJ1-2; V gene: TRBV5-1; CDR3 protein: CASSLEQGARGYTF; CDR3 DNA: TGCGCCAGCAGCTTGGAACAGGGGGCGCGTGGCTACACCTTC
clone size: .; D gene: .; J gene: TRBJ2-7; V gene: TRBV6-6; CDR3 protein: CASIRVLGSYEQYF; CDR3 DNA: TGTGCCAGCATAAGGGTCCTCGGGTCCTACGAGCAGTACTTC
clone size: .; D gene: .; J gene: TRBJ2-5; V gene: TRBV2; CDR3 protein: CASSANRDSETQYF; CDR3 DNA: TGTGCCAGCAGTGCGAACAGGGATTCTGAGACCCAGTACTTC
clone size: few; D gene: TRBD1; J gene: TRBJ2-5; V gene: TRBV28; CDR3 protein: CASRTGGKNEQYF; CDR3 DNA: TGTGCCAGCAGGACAGGGGGCAAGAATGAGCAGTACTTC
clone size: .; D gene: .; J gene: TRBJ2-5; V gene: TRBV29-1; CDR3 protein: CSDRSVETQYF; CDR3 DNA: TGCAGCGACAGATCAGTAGAGACCCAGTACTTC
clone size: few; D gene: .; J gene: TRBJ2-7; V gene: TRBV5-1; CDR3 protein: CASSAFGSTYEQYF; CDR3 DNA: TGCGCCAGCAGCGCCTTTGGGTCGACGTACGAGCAGTACTTC
clone size: .; D gene: .; J gene: TRBJ2-5; V gene: TRBV3-1; CDR3 protein: CASSQGGTMGTQYF; CDR3 DNA: TGTGCCAGCAGCCAAGGAGGGACCATGGGGACCCAGTACTTC
clone size: few; D gene: TRBD2; J gene: TRBJ2-3; V gene: TRBV4-1; CDR3 protein: CASSQDGTSDHTDTQYF; CDR3 DNA: TGCGCCAGCAGCCAAGATGGGACTAGCGACCACACAGATACGCAGTATTTT
clone size: .; D gene: .; J gene: TRBJ1-1; V gene: TRBV9; CDR3 protein: CASSAYRRGTEAFF; CDR3 DNA: TGTGCCAGCAGCGCGTATAGGAGAGGCACTGAAGCTTTCTTT
clone size: .; D gene: .; J gene: TRBJ2-5; V gene: TRBV28; CDR3 protein: CASSLPVGSGRNNEQYF; CDR3 DNA: TGTGCCAGCAGTTTACCCGTGGGAAGCGGAAGAAACAATGAGCAGTACTTC
clone size: .; D gene: TRBD2; J gene: TRBJ2-1; V gene: TRBV12-3/TRBV12-4; CDR3 protein: CASSFGTLAGGLYNEQFF; CDR3 DNA: TGTGCCAGCAGTTTCGGAACACTAGCGGGGGGGTTATACAATGAGCAGTTCTTC
clone size: .; D gene: .; J gene: TRBJ1-4; V gene: TRBV12-3/TRBV12-4; CDR3 protein: CASSLSGDEKLFF; CDR3 DNA: TGTGCCAGCAGTTTAAGCGGGGATGAAAAACTGTTTTTT
clone size: few; D gene: .; J gene: TRBJ1-4; V gene: TRBV6-6; CDR3 protein: CASCPRLAPPKEKLFF; CDR3 DNA: TGTGCCAGCTGCCCTAGGTTGGCCCCACCTAAGGAAAAACTGTTTTTT
clone size: .; D gene: .; J gene: TRBJ2-3; V gene: TRBV9; CDR3 protein: CASSSTVSTDTQYF; CDR3 DNA: TGTGCCAGCAGCTCTACAGTAAGCACAGATACGCAGTATTTT
clone size: .; D gene: .; J gene: TRBJ1-1; V gene: TRBV10-3; CDR3 protein: CAISRGGNTEAFF; CDR3 DNA: TGTGCCATCAGCCGGGGAGGGAACACTGAAGCTTTCTTT
clone size: .; D gene: .; J gene: TRBJ1-1; V gene: TRBV25-1; CDR3 protein: CASSKGGVMNTEAFF; CDR3 DNA: TGTGCCAGCAGTAAGGGGGGGGTCATGAACACTGAAGCTTTCTTT
clone size: few; D gene: .; J gene: TRBJ1-4; V gene: TRBV7-9; CDR3 protein: CASSRQANNEKLFF; CDR3 DNA: TGTGCCAGCAGCCGACAGGCTAATAATGAAAAACTGTTTTTT
clone size: many; D gene: TRBD1; J gene: TRBJ2-1; V gene: TRBV12-3/TRBV12-4; CDR3 protein: CASSPGQAINEQFF; CDR3 DNA: TGTGCCAGCAGTCCGGGACAGGCTATCAATGAGCAGTTCTTC
clone size: few; D gene: TRBD2; J gene: TRBJ2-7; V gene: TRBV7-2; CDR3 protein: CASSLSSGSLGGAYEQYF; CDR3 DNA: TGTGCCAGCAGCTTATCATCGGGGTCTCTCGGGGGGGCCTACGAGCAGTACTTC
clone size: once; D gene: .; J gene: TRBJ2-5; V gene: TRBV20-1; CDR3 protein: CSARSDVSNEQYF; CDR3 DNA: TGCAGTGCTAGGTCCGACGTGTCCAATGAGCAGTACTTC
clone size: .; D gene: TRBD1; J gene: TRBJ2-5; V gene: TRBV20-1; CDR3 protein: CSARVRGRGETQYF; CDR3 DNA: TGCAGTGCTAGAGTTAGGGGGCGCGGGGAGACCCAGTACTTC
clone size: .; D gene: .; J gene: TRBJ1-4; V gene: TRBV20-1; CDR3 protein: CSASPRGGEKLFF; CDR3 DNA: TGCAGTGCGAGCCCCCGAGGGGGTGAAAAACTGTTTTTT
clone size: .; D gene: .; J gene: TRBJ1-1; V gene: TRBV5-5; CDR3 protein: CASSLIVYRKMNTEAFF; CDR3 DNA: TGTGCCAGCAGCTTGATTGTATATAGGAAAATGAACACTGAAGCTTTCTTT
clone size: .; D gene: .; J gene: TRBJ2-1; V gene: TRBV5-1; CDR3 protein: CASSFRANEQFF; CDR3 DNA: TGCGCCAGCAGCTTCCGGGCGAATGAGCAGTTCTTC
clone size: .; D gene: .; J gene: TRBJ2-2; V gene: TRBV7-2; CDR3 protein: CASSLDLAASTGELFF; CDR3 DNA: TGTGCCAGCAGCTTAGACCTAGCTGCGAGCACCGGGGAGCTGTTTTTT
clone size: few; D gene: .; J gene: TRBJ1-4; V gene: TRBV4-2; CDR3 protein: CASSQDGRREKLFF; CDR3 DNA: TGTGCCAGCAGCCAAGATGGGAGACGTGAAAAACTGTTTTTT
clone size: many; D gene: TRBD2; J gene: TRBJ2-3; V gene: TRBV29-1; CDR3 protein: CSVEKRGGPTDTQYF; CDR3 DNA: TGCAGCGTTGAAAAGCGCGGGGGGCCCACAGATACGCAGTATTTT
clone size: .; D gene: .; J gene: TRBJ1-1; V gene: TRBV5-6; CDR3 protein: CASSLDSSRTEAFF; CDR3 DNA: TGTGCCAGCAGCTTGGACAGTTCAAGGACTGAAGCTTTCTTT
clone size: .; D gene: .; J gene: TRBJ1-5; V gene: TRBV6-6; CDR3 protein: CASNKKGVNQPQHF; CDR3 DNA: TGTGCCAGCAATAAAAAGGGGGTGAATCAGCCCCAGCATTTT
clone size: .; D gene: .; J gene: TRBJ2-4; V gene: TRBV7-9; CDR3 protein: CASSPGQRGDIQYF; CDR3 DNA: TGTGCCAGCAGCCCGGGACAAAGGGGTGACATTCAGTACTTC
clone size: .; D gene: TRBD1; J gene: TRBJ1-5; V gene: TRBV20-1; CDR3 protein: CSARGFGTDHQPQHF; CDR3 DNA: TGCAGTGCTAGAGGGTTCGGGACAGACCATCAGCCCCAGCATTTT
clone size: few; D gene: TRBD2; J gene: TRBJ2-1; V gene: TRBV6-2/TRBV6-3; CDR3 protein: CASSSGTSGSEQFF; CDR3 DNA: TGTGCCAGCAGTAGCGGGACTAGCGGTAGTGAGCAGTTCTTC
clone size: .; D gene: .; J gene: TRBJ1-1; V gene: TRBV7-9; CDR3 protein: CASSHRQVTEAFF; CDR3 DNA: TGTGCCAGCAGCCACCGACAGGTCACTGAAGCTTTCTTT
clone size: .; D gene: TRBD2; J gene: TRBJ2-3; V gene: TRBV6-2/TRBV6-3; CDR3 protein: CASSYSICAGGPDTQYF; CDR3 DNA: TGTGCCAGCAGTTACTCGATCTGCGCGGGGGGGCCAGATACGCAGTATTTT
clone size: few; D gene: .; J gene: TRBJ2-5; V gene: TRBV7-2; CDR3 protein: CASSSASGTKETQYF; CDR3 DNA: TGTGCCAGCAGCTCAGCATCCGGTACCAAAGAGACCCAGTACTTC
clone size: .; D gene: .; J gene: TRBJ1-5; V gene: TRBV27; CDR3 protein: CASSFGAPNQPQHF; CDR3 DNA: TGTGCCAGCAGTTTCGGGGCACCTAATCAGCCCCAGCATTTT
clone size: .; D gene: TRBD2; J gene: TRBJ2-1; V gene: TRBV4-3; CDR3 protein: CASSHGLAGGSYNEQFF; CDR3 DNA: TGCGCCAGCAGCCATGGACTAGCGGGGGGCTCCTACAATGAGCAGTTCTTC
clone size: few; D gene: .; J gene: TRBJ2-7; V gene: TRBV6-2/TRBV6-3; CDR3 protein: CASSYRVSGLTSSYEQYF; CDR3 DNA: TGTGCCAGCAGTTATCGGGTCTCGGGACTGACGAGCTCCTACGAGCAGTACTTC